This TCR beta chain was documented in a study of T cell responses to AZD1222 COVID-19 vaccine. The study, taken as a whole, reports: The donor group comprised mostly white British people and more females; the analysis possibly underestimated clonal diversity. Spike was spanned by vaccine-associated CD4 TCRs, with dominance at 160-218 and 743-854.

Note on this clone: What it binds is unknown.

Using immunoSEQ multiplex PCR, the repertoire was profiled, and TCRdb retains in-frame clones only, with some absent. The sample gives about 150,000 clones, about 94% of which show up once; approximately 4% is in the top ten. This CDR3 is 12 amino acids long. CDR1 and CDR2 from the germline V gene are SNHLY and FYNNEI. V was shortened by 6 bases and J by 0 bases, with 5 bases between the two germline ends. The sequencing here drew on peripheral blood, taken 28 days after the second AZD1222 dose. The chain recombines TRBV2 with TRBJ1-2, with D unclear. The clonotype was recovered from an adult who received the AZD1222 COVID-19 vaccine. CDR3 residues: CASRTANYGYTF. In nucleotides, the CDR3 is TGTGCCAGCAGGACGGCTAACTATGGCTACACCTTC.